The clone carrying this T cell receptor (beta chain) was recorded at least ten times. Template material for amplifying TCR beta CDR3 regions consisted of RNA transcripts. A set of HTBI primers served as the primers for a first-round RT-PCR of the TCR CDR3. Each CDR3 protein gets one entry after TCRdb re-called the multiplex PCR reads with MiXCR. The sample shows a few hundred thousand distinct CDR3 sequences, roughly 13% of them seen only once. The CDR3 loop spans 15 amino acids. V dropped 2 bases and J dropped 2; count of bases not matched to a gene: 3. CDR1 is MDHEN and CDR2 is SYDVKM in the germline V gene. This record comes from a study of T cells in Graves' hyperthyroidism and ophthalmopathy.

Sequencing was performed on blood. The receptor was isolated from a woman in her thirties or forties with Graves' ophthalmopathy. The chain combines TRBV28 with TRBJ2-1; TRBD1 matches 7 bases. The CDR3 nucleotides read TGTGCCAGCAGTTTAGGGACAGAGACCTACAATGAGCAGTTCTTC. It specifies CASSLGTETYNEQFF.